The entry below gives a single T cell receptor (beta chain) sequence along with its context. The template used for profiling TCR beta VDJ and CDR3 was genomic DNA. TCRdb reanalysed the reads using MiXCR and keeps one entry per CDR3 protein. This table has around 200,000 distinct CDR3 sequences, 40% to 60% appearing once. The CDR3 sequence is 15 residues long. The germline CDR1 and CDR2 sequences are SEHNR and FQNEAQ (reference sequence). V lost 5 bases to trimming and J lost 6 bases; unmatched junction nucleotides: 9. Only patients with CD8+CD57+ cell expansion on flow cytometry were chosen for sequencing. These data originate in a study of CD8+CD57+ T cells in acquired aplastic anemia.

The source material was sorted CD4+, CD8+, or CD8+CD57+ T cells (not recorded which) from PBMCs. The chain links TRBV7-9 to TRBJ2-3, with 9 bases that match TRBD1. The clonotype comes from a human donor with aplastic anemia. The chain's CDR3 is CASSPTGQGLDTQYF. For the CDR3, the DNA is TGTGCCAGCAGCCCAACGGGACAGGGCCTGGATACGCAGTATTTT.